The 8 T cell receptor beta chains in this list originate from one sample, sequenced in a study of T cell repertoires in cytomegalovirus infection. These receptors' antigens are unknown. TCRdb analysed the reads with MiXCR anew, one entry per CDR3 protein. The sample yields around 300,000 distinct CDR3 sequences, 20% to 25% seen once. Sequenced material: cultured PBMCs, taken from culture after CMV antigen stimulation. Receptor source: a human donor in good health (CMV status not recorded). Some clones in this sample may be carry-over from other donors' samples.

The CDR3 region is CASRTGTAMNTEAFF. The DNA for the CDR3 is TGTGCCAGCCGTACCGGGACAGCAATGAACACTGAAGCTTTCTTT. The chain recombines TRBV19 with TRBJ1-1; 7 nucleotides match TRBD1. The CDR3 loop spans 15 amino acids. V shed 9 bases and J 0 bases; nucleotides not matched to a gene: 10. Germline-derived CDR1 and CDR2 are LNHDA and SQIVND (reference sequence).

Only a few counts were recorded for this clonotype. The chain joins TRBV7-2 to TRBJ1-1; D not certain. This CDR3 region has 14 residues. In germline, CDR1 is SGHTA, CDR2 FQGNSA. V was clipped by 7 bases and J by 0 bases, with 12 bases between them. CDR3 in DNA: TGTGCCAGCACCCAGACATCCATGAACACTGAAGCTTTCTTT. As protein: CASTQTSMNTEAFF.

This clonotype turned up a few times. This chain connects TRBV14 to TRBJ1-6; D gene unclear. CDR1 SGHDN and CDR2 FVKESK come from the germline V gene. V was clipped by 0 bases and J by 0 bases, with 12 bases between them. This CDR3 is built from 18 residues. Written as DNA, the CDR3 is TGTGCCAGCAGCCAAGAGACGAAGGGCAGCTCCTATAATTCACCCCTCCACTTT. It encodes CASSQETKGSSYNSPLHF.

Worth noting for this clonotype: A much larger clone lies a single base off, so this may be a read error. This chain joins TRBV12-3 or TRBV12-4 and TRBJ2-1; TRBD1 matches 10 bases. This CDR3 has 15 amino acids. CDR3 in amino acids: CANSLTGGLGNEQFF. The CDR3 DNA follows: TGTGCCAACAGTTTGACAGGGGGCCTGGGCAATGAGCAGTTCTTC.

The chain links TRBV6-2 or TRBV6-3 to TRBJ2-2; D gene unclear. V was pared by 1 base and J by 4 bases, with 4 bases between. Germline CDR1 is MNHEY and CDR2 is SVGEGT. The CDR3 is made up of 13 amino acids. Here the CDR3 reads CASSYYSTGELFF. As DNA, the CDR3 is TGTGCCAGCAGTTACTATAGCACCGGGGAGCTGTTTTTT.

The V call is TRBV10-2, the J call TRBJ2-7; TRBD2 matches 9 bases. Germline assignment: CDR1 WSHSY and CDR2 SAAADI. Losses at the gene ends were 6 bases for V and 4 bases for J; bases not matched to a gene: 4. CDR3 length equals 13 residues. CDR3 amino acids: CASRSSGGYEQYV. The DNA of the CDR3 is TGCGCCAGCAGGAGTAGCGGGGGTTACGAGCAGTACGTC.

This clonotype was recorded a few times. V usage is TRBV29-1 and J usage is TRBJ2-5; D uncertain. Germline V gives CDR1 SQVTM, CDR2 ANQGSEA. The V gene lost 4 bases and the J gene lost 5 bases, with 8 bases spanning the gap. The CDR3 has 11 amino acids. The CDR3 coding sequence is TGCAGCGTTGGACATACTGAGACCCAGTACTTC. Amino acid sequence: CSVGHTETQYF.

The genes are TRBV5-8 and TRBJ1-3; no definite D call. The CDR3 runs 17 residues. Germline V gene data show CDR1 as SGHTS and CDR2 as YDEGEE. V lost 2 bases and J lost 0, with 15 bases in between. CDR3 bases: TGTGCCAGCAGCTTCCCCGAGACGCTCTTCTCTGGAAACACCATATATTTT. Encoded protein: CASSFPETLFSGNTIYF.